The T cell receptor (beta chain) described here comes from a study of shared clonotypes between healthy human individuals. Study observations and caveats: It was only blood that was sampled, and tissue repertoires likely differ.

Notes on this clone: Its antigen remains unknown.

CDR3 length equals 18 residues. V trimming: 0 bases; J trimming: 3 bases; junction bases outside the gene matches: 13. CDR1 and CDR2 from the germline V gene are MGHRA and YSYEKL. Using immunoSEQ multiplex PCR, the repertoire was profiled, and TCRdb retains in-frame clones only, with some absent. The sample contains 450,000 to 500,000 clones, roughly 80% of which appear only once. This chain links TRBV4-1 with TRBJ2-7; TRBD1 agrees at 8 bases. The material sequenced was PBMCs. The source is a woman aged 40 to 50 in good health. Some clones in this sample may be carry-over from other donors' samples. In DNA, the CDR3 is TGCGCCAGCAGCCAAGAGGGCGGTTGGACAGGGAAAAACTACGAGCAGTACTTC. Amino acids: CASSQEGGWTGKNYEQYF.